One and the same sample provided the 16 T cell receptor beta chains below, sequenced in a study of cytomegalovirus exposure and HLA in healthy donors. Vbeta (60) and Jbeta (13) primers were used in the PCR. Profiling relied on immunoSEQ multiplex PCR, and the TCRdb table lists in-frame clones only, not all of them. The sample includes tens of thousands of clones. The specimen was PBMCs. Receptors originate from a middle-aged woman in good health and CMV-seronegative.

This chain connects TRBV9 to TRBJ1-6, with D uncertain. The germline V and J ends were trimmed by 7 bases and 5 bases, with 7 bases remaining between them. Germline assignment: CDR1 SGDLS and CDR2 YYNGEE. This CDR3 comprises 12 residues. The CDR3 is CASAGNNSPLHF. CDR3 in DNA: TGTGCCAGCGCGGGGAATAATTCACCCCTCCACTTT.

This sequence joins TRBV5-1 and TRBJ2-7; 12 bases align to TRBD2. With 7 bases clipped from V and 5 bases from J, the junction kept 7 bases outside the gene matches. From germline, CDR1 is SGHRS and CDR2 YFSETQ. There are 14 residues in the CDR3. CDR3 nucleotide sequence: TGCGCCAGCTCCCTAGCGGGAGGGTCCAACGAGCAGTACTTC. Encoded protein: CASSLAGGSNEQYF.

For this clone: The junction departs from germline at one end; a sequencing error may be responsible. The rearrangement joins TRBV5-1 to TRBJ1-1, with a weak D call TRBD1 (5 bases). The germline gives CDR1 SGHRS, CDR2 YFSETQ. This CDR3 contains 15 residues. The DNA of the CDR3 is TGCGCCAGCAGGTTGGGAGGGACTGATAACACTGAAGCTTTCTTT. It specifies CASRLGGTDNTEAFF.

The CDR3 coding sequence is TGCGCCAGCAGCCAACCAGGGGTTGAAAAACTGTTTTTT. Protein: CASSQPGVEKLFF. The chain uses TRBV4-1 and TRBJ1-4; the D gene is possibly TRBD1 (6 bases). V shed 2 bases and J shed 7 bases, with 8 bases lying between them. This CDR3 is built from 13 residues. CDR1 is MGHRA, CDR2 YSYEKL, per germline.

The genes are TRBV4-2 and TRBJ1-6; 10 bases line up with TRBD1. In germline, CDR1 is LGHNA, CDR2 YNFKEQ. Trimming cost V 5 bases and J 9 bases; bases outside gene matches: 10. The CDR3 length is 16 residues. The CDR3 reads CASSGGDRGYGSPLHF. Here the CDR3 DNA reads TGTGCCAGCAGCGGGGGGGACAGGGGTTACGGTTCACCCCTCCACTTT.

This rearrangement joins TRBV19 to TRBJ1-2, with D possibly matching TRBD1 (6 bases). Germline CDR1 and CDR2: LNHDA and SQIVND (reference sequence). This CDR3 comprises 14 residues. The ends were cut back, 5 bases at V and 8 bases at J, with 18 bases in the middle. The CDR3 reads CASSSDPLQGGYTF. DNA of the CDR3: TGTGCCAGTAGTTCAGACCCGCTGCAGGGGGGCTACACCTTC. The full variable domain, its missing parts supplied by reference TRBV19 and TRBJ1-2, is DGGITQSPKYLFRKEGQNVTLSCEQNLNHDAMYWYRQDPGQGLRLIYYSQIVNDFQKGDIAEGYSVSREKKESFPLTVTSAQKNPTAFYLCASSSDPLQGGYTFGSGTRLTVV.

The rearrangement joins TRBV6-5 to TRBJ1-6; a weak D match, TRBD1 (6 bases). The CDR3 covers 15 residues. The ends were cut back, 10 bases at V and 6 bases at J, with 19 bases in the middle. Looked up from germline, CDR1 is MNHEY and CDR2 is SVGAGI. In DNA, the CDR3 is TGTGCCACCAGGGGCCCAACAAGACGTAATTCACCCCTCCACTTT. Translating gives CATRGPTRRNSPLHF.

This chain links TRBV9 with TRBJ1-3, with D tentatively TRBD1 (5 bases). The CDR3 consists of 14 residues. Trimming pared 4 bases from V and 3 bases from J, leaving 11 bases between. The germline V gene has CDR1 SGDLS and CDR2 YYNGEE. CDR3 sequence: CASSRQGFGNTIYF. The CDR3 bases are TGTGCCAGCAGCAGGCAGGGCTTTGGAAACACCATATATTTT.

The chain employs TRBV28 and TRBJ1-1; D is uncertain. The length of the CDR3 is 11 residues. V shed 4 bases and J shed 4 bases, with 4 bases lying between them. Per the germline V gene, CDR1 is MDHEN and CDR2 is SYDVKM. CDR3 bases: TGTGCCAGCAGTTCTCGCACTGAAGCTTTCTTT. Residues: CASSSRTEAFF.

To note about this clone: The junction departs from germline at one end; a sequencing error may be responsible. The genes are TRBV29-1 and TRBJ1-1, with 12 bases that match TRBD1. The CDR3 sequence is 15 residues long. The V gene's germline CDR1 is SQVTM and CDR2 ANQGSEA. Here the CDR3 reads CNVAGTGGAGTEAFF. The CDR3 DNA reads as TGCAACGTTGCGGGGACAGGGGGCGCGGGCACTGAAGCTTTCTTT.

This CDR3 is CASSLGETGNTEAFF. CDR3 coding DNA: TGTGCCAGCAGCTTGGGGGAGACAGGGAACACTGAAGCTTTCTTT. The rearrangement links TRBV5-4 to TRBJ1-1; TRBD1 is a possible D gene (6 bases). Trimming removed 0 bases from V and 1 base from J, with 10 bases in between. The CDR3 loop spans 15 amino acids. The germline gives CDR1 SGHNT, CDR2 YYREEE (reference sequence).

The chain is built from TRBV30 and TRBJ1-1, with TRBD1 matching 8 bases. J gave up 0 bases and V 0 bases, and 3 bases lay outside the gene matches. The CDR3 runs to 15 residues. CDR1 is GTSNPN, CDR2 SVGIG, per germline (reference sequence). CDR3 sequence reads: CAWSVRRGLNTEAFF. The CDR3 nucleotides are TGTGCCTGGAGTGTACGCAGGGGGCTGAACACTGAAGCTTTCTTT. Drawing the rest from reference TRBV30 and TRBJ1-1, the complete variable domain is SQTIHQWPATLVQPVGSPLSLECTVEGTSNPNLYWYRQAAGRGLQLLFYSVGIGQISSEVPQNLSASRPQDRQFILSSKKLLLSDSGFYLCAWSVRRGLNTEAFFGQGTRLTVV.

V usage is TRBV18 and J usage is TRBJ1-2, with D uncertain. From germline, CDR1 is KGHSH and CDR2 LQKENI. V was cut by 2 bases and J by 4 bases, with 8 bases left in between. This CDR3 has 13 amino acids. The chain's CDR3 is CASSPEGSYGYTF. CDR3 DNA sequence: TGTGCCAGCTCACCAGAGGGTTCCTATGGCTACACCTTC.

The chain links TRBV9 to TRBJ2-3; tentatively, D is TRBD2 (7 bases). V lost 3 bases to trimming and J lost 6 bases, with 17 bases between them. CDR1 SGDLS and CDR2 YYNGEE come from the germline V gene. There are 15 residues in the CDR3. CDR3 protein: CASSAHWGGLDTQYF. CDR3 sequence (DNA): TGTGCCAGCAGCGCTCATTGGGGGGGCCTCGATACGCAGTATTTT.

The chain couples TRBV4-1 to TRBJ2-3, with 7 bases matching TRBD2. This CDR3 has 17 residues. The junction had 17 bases not matched to a gene; V was cut back by 6 bases and J by 5 bases. CDR1 is MGHRA and CDR2 is YSYEKL in the germline V gene. CDR3 bases: TGCGCCAGCAGAGGCTGGGGCTCTAGCGGAAGAGGAGATACGCAGTATTTT. It translates to CASRGWGSSGRGDTQYF.

The gene calls are TRBV19 and TRBJ1-1, with 11 bases identical to TRBD1. This CDR3 region has 15 residues. V gave up 7 bases and J gave up 4 bases; unmatched junction bases: 8. CDR1 is LNHDA, CDR2 SQIVND, per germline (reference sequence). Written as DNA, the CDR3 is TGTGCCAGTATCTCCCGGGGGACAGGGGGCACTGAAGCTTTCTTT. Protein: CASISRGTGGTEAFF.